The present T cell receptor beta chain was sequenced within a study of blood T cell repertoires in COVID-19. The overall study: Samples came from the United States, Italy and Spain, spanning acute and convalescent COVID-19. T cells, B-cell-depleted T cells, or PBMCs provided the cDNA or gDNA that served as material.

Germline V gene sequence: CDR1 SGDLS, CDR2 YYNGEE. The CDR3 sequence is 16 residues long. Trimming removed 2 bases at V and 0 bases at J, with 12 bases between. As originally analysed: Using reference gene primer amplification, nucleated cell counts were estimated. Produced via immunoSEQ multiplex PCR; TCRdb's table is partial and in-frame only. V and J calls plus clone size are reproduced from that table; the DNA served to infer D and trimming. The sample yields roughly 200,000 clones, 80% to 90% seen once. This TCR was sampled from a man in his forties or fifties with active or convalescent COVID-19. V is TRBV9 and J is TRBJ1-3; possibly TRBD1 for D (5 bases). Material for sequencing was peripheral blood. CDR3 in amino acids: CASSVGDSGSGNTIYF. The CDR3 coding sequence is TGTGCCAGCAGCGTTGGGGACTCCGGCTCTGGAAACACCATATATTTT.